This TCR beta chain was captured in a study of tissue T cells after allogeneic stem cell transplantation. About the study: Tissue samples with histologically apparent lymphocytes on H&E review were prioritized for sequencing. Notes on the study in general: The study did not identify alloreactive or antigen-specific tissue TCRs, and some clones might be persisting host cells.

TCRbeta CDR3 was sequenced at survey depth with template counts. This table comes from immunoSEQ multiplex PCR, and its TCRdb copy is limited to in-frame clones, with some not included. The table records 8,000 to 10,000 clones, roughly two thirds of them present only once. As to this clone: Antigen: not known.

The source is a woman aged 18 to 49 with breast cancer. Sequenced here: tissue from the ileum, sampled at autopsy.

CDR3 sequence: CASSLLAGSYNEQFF. The CDR3 DNA reads as TGTGCCAGCAGCTTATTGGCGGGCTCCTACAATGAGCAGTTCTTC. The chain couples TRBV7-3 to TRBJ2-1, with D perhaps matching TRBD2 (5 bases). The V gene lost 2 bases and the J gene lost 0 bases, with 8 bases spanning the gap. From germline, CDR1 is SGHTA and CDR2 FQGTGA. The CDR3 runs to 15 residues.